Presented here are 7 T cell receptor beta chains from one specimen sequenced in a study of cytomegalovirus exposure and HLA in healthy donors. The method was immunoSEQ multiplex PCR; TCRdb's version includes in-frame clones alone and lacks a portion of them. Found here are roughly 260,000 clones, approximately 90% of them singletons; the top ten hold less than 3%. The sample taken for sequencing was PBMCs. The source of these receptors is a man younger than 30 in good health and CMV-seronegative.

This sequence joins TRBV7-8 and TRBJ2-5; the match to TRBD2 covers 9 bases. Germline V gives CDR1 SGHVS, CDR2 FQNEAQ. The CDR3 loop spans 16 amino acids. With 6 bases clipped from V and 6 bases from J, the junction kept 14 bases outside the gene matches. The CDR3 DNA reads TGTGCCAGCAGAACTAGCTGGCGGGAGGGCCCTCAGACCCAGTACTTC. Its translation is CASRTSWREGPQTQYF.

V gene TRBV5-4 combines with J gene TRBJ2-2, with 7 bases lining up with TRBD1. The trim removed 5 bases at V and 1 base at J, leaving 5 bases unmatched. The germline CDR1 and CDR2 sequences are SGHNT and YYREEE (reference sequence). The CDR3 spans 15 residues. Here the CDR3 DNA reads TGTGCCAGCAGGTATGGGACAGAGAACACCGGGGAGCTGTTTTTT. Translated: CASRYGTENTGELFF.

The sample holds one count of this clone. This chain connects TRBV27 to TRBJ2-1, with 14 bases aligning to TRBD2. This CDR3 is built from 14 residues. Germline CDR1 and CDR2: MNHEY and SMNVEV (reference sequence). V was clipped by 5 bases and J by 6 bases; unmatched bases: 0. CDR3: CASSGLAGGNEQFF. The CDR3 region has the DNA TGTGCCAGCAGTGGACTAGCGGGAGGCAATGAGCAGTTCTTC.

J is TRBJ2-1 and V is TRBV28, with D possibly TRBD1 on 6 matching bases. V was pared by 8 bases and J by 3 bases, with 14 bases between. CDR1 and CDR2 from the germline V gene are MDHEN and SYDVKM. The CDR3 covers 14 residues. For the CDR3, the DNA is TGTGCCAGCCGCCCACCGGACAGCTACAATGAGCAGTTCTTC. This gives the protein CASRPPDSYNEQFF. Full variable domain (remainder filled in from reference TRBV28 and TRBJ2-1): DVKVTQSSRYLVKRTGEKVFLECVQDMDHENMFWYRQDPGLGLRLIYFSYDVKMKEKGDIPEGYSVSREKKERFSLILESASTNQTSMYLCASRPPDSYNEQFFGPGTRLTVL.

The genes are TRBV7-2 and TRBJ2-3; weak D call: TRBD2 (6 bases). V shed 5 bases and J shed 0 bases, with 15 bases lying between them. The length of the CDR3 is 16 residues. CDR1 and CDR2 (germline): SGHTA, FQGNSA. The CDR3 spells CASSPNGGSSTDTQYF. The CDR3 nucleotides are TGTGCCAGCAGCCCAAATGGGGGGTCAAGCACAGATACGCAGTATTTT. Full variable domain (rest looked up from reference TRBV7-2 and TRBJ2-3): GAGVSQSPSNKVTEKGKDVELRCDPISGHTALYWYRQSLGQGLEFLIYFQGNSAPDKSGLPSDRFSAERTGGSVSTLTIQRTQQEDSAVYLCASSPNGGSSTDTQYFGPGTRLTVL.

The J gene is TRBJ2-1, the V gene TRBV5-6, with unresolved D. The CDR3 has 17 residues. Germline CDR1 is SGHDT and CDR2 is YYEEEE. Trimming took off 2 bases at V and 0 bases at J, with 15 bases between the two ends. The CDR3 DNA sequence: TGTGCCAGCAGCTTTCGTGGCAGACCTAGCTCCTACAATGAGCAGTTCTTC. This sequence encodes CASSFRGRPSSYNEQFF.

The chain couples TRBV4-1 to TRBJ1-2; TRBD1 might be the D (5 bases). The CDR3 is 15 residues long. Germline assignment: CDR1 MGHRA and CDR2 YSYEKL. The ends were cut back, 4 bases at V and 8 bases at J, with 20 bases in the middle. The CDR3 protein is CASSRTGTEGNGYTF. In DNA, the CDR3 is TGCGCCAGCAGCCGAACCGGGACGGAGGGTAACGGCTACACCTTC.